The rows below give T cell receptor beta chains drawn from one sample of a study of blood T cell repertoires in COVID-19. Profiling relied on immunoSEQ multiplex PCR, and the TCRdb table lists in-frame clones only, not all of them. This repertoire shows around 300,000 clones, around nine tenths found once; its top ten account for 0.94%. The sample consisted of peripheral blood. All receptors derive from a woman between 40 and 50 years old who had recovered from COVID-19. The CDR3 runs from the conserved cysteine through the conserved F or W. A D gene is named only where the DNA matches it firmly. Part of the rows lack a size; the others show once, few, many or a class for expanded clones.

d_call,j_call,clone_size,v_call,cdr3_aa,cdr3_nt
TRBD2,TRBJ2-2,NA,TRBV7-9,CASSLSGRVSGELFF,TGTGCCAGCAGCTTAAGCGGGAGGGTTTCCGGGGAGCTGTTTTTT
TRBD2,TRBJ2-1,NA,TRBV3-1/TRBV3-2,CASSQDPSGLGQFF,TGTGCCAGCAGCCAAGACCCTAGCGGACTTGGGCAGTTCTTC
NA,TRBJ2-1,NA,TRBV4-2,CASSQDLATPSEQFF,TGTGCCAGCAGCCAAGATTTAGCCACACCGTCTGAGCAGTTCTTC
TRBD1,TRBJ1-3,NA,TRBV4-1,CASSRPGTDSSGNTIYF,TGCGCCAGCAGCCGTCCCGGGACAGATTCCTCTGGAAACACCATATATTTT
NA,TRBJ1-1,NA,TRBV10-1,CASSDPNTEAFF,TGCGCCAGCAGTGACCCAAACACTGAAGCTTTCTTT
TRBD2,TRBJ2-1,once,TRBV15,CATSRRGLAPDNEQFF,TGTGCCACCAGCAGAAGGGGACTAGCGCCAGACAATGAGCAGTTCTTC
NA,TRBJ2-4,NA,TRBV27,CASKLFLSFKNIQYF,TGTGCCAGCAAGTTGTTCCTCAGTTTCAAAAACATTCAGTACTTC
TRBD1,TRBJ1-2,once,TRBV3-1/TRBV3-2,CASSPTGQVNYGYTF,TGTGCCAGCAGCCCCACCGGACAGGTTAACTATGGCTACACCTTC
TRBD1,TRBJ1-5,once,TRBV3-1/TRBV3-2,CASSQGGQGFGQPQHF,TGTGCCAGCAGCCAAGGGGGACAGGGTTTCGGTCAGCCCCAGCATTTT
NA,TRBJ1-3,NA,TRBV5-1,CASSPPEGSGNTIYF,TGCGCCAGCAGCCCCCCTGAGGGCTCTGGAAACACCATATATTTT
NA,TRBJ1-4,NA,TRBV10-2,CASSDAGDEKLFF,TGCGCCAGCAGTGACGCGGGGGATGAAAAACTGTTTTTT
NA,TRBJ1-1,NA,TRBV28,CASSFPSGRNTEAFF,TGTGCCAGCAGTTTCCCTTCGGGGAGGAACACTGAAGCTTTCTTT
NA,TRBJ1-5,NA,TRBV6-5,CASSKGTNQPQHF,TGTGCCAGCAGTAAGGGGACAAATCAGCCCCAGCATTTT
TRBD1,TRBJ2-2,NA,TRBV19,CASIGTANTGELFF,TGTGCCAGTATCGGGACAGCAAACACCGGGGAGCTGTTTTTT
TRBD1,TRBJ1-1,NA,TRBV18,CASSQSEQGEAFF,TGTGCCAGCTCACAGTCCGAACAGGGGGAAGCTTTCTTT
NA,TRBJ2-7,NA,TRBV7-6,CASSEGVEQYF,TGTGCCAGCAGCGAGGGGGTCGAGCAGTACTTC
TRBD1,TRBJ1-5,NA,TRBV27,CASITSYRDREDVGNQPQHF,TGTGCCAGCATTACATCCTACCGGGACAGGGAGGATGTAGGCAATCAGCCCCAGCATTTT
TRBD1,TRBJ1-1,NA,TRBV27,CASSKGQGLGNTEAFF,TGTGCCAGCAGTAAGGGACAGGGACTAGGGAACACTGAAGCTTTCTTT
NA,TRBJ2-2,NA,TRBV7-2,CASSREANTGELFF,TGTGCCAGCAGCCGGGAAGCGAACACCGGGGAGCTGTTTTTT
TRBD2,TRBJ2-2,NA,TRBV10-3,CAISAGLVFSTGELFF,TGTGCCATCAGCGCGGGACTAGTCTTTTCCACCGGGGAGCTGTTTTTT
TRBD1,TRBJ2-7,NA,TRBV5-6,CASSLGQGAYEQYF,TGTGCCAGCAGCTTGGGACAGGGGGCTTACGAGCAGTACTTC
TRBD2,TRBJ2-1,NA,TRBV9,CASSVDGLAGRSEQFF,TGTGCCAGCAGCGTAGACGGACTAGCGGGGAGGAGTGAGCAGTTCTTC
NA,TRBJ2-5,once,TRBV7-2,CASSGRETQYF,TGTGCCAGCAGCGGGAGGGAGACCCAGTACTTC